This T cell receptor beta chain was sequenced during a study of cytomegalovirus exposure and HLA in healthy donors. Study-wide results and limits: A list of roughly 160 TCR beta chains associated with cytomegalovirus was given. V- and J-gene trimming in TCR beta was tied to a missense DCLRE1C variant by an analysis performed later.

Germline CDR1 reads DFQATT; CDR2 reads SNEGSKA (reference sequence). The CDR3 totals 11 residues. V lost 6 bases and J 6 bases, leaving 10 bases between the germline ends. Comment on this clone: Its antigen remains unidentified.

60 Vbeta and 13 Jbeta primers were used in PCR. Here immunoSEQ multiplex PCR was the method, and the copy in TCRdb shows in-frame clones only, minus some. The repertoire holds about 190,000 clones, 70% to 75% seen once, with about 5% in the top ten. Healthy individuals who donated bone marrow served as the donors. The chain employs TRBV20-1 and TRBJ2-3, with a tentative D call TRBD1 (5 bases). This sequence was found in a man younger than 40 in good health and CMV-seropositive. Material for sequencing was PBMCs. CDR3 in amino acids: CSAPAGDTQYF. The CDR3 DNA is TGCAGTGCACCCGCAGGGGATACGCAGTATTTT.